This T cell receptor beta chain was sequenced for a study of Graves' ophthalmopathy and Graves' hyperthyroidism. Notes on the study in general: A majority of expanded thyroid clonotypes exceeding 0.001 frequency were likewise present in blood.

The CDR3 has 14 amino acids. The germline V gene has CDR1 DFQATT and CDR2 SNEGSKA (reference sequence). Deletions cut 1 base from V and 7 bases from J, with 16 bases between. Lactation, pregnancy, uncontrolled infections and other autoimmune diseases were all grounds for excluding patients. Transcripts of RNA were the source for amplifying TCR beta CDR3 regions. HTBI primers served in a first-round RT-PCR, which a second-round multiplex PCR followed. MiXCR was run by TCRdb on the multiplex PCR reads, yielding one entry per CDR3 protein. The repertoire consists of 900,000 to 1,200,000 distinct CDR3 sequences, with around a third occurring once and the leading ten covering around 10%. This clonotype was seen ten or more times. Its antigen remains unidentified.

This rearrangement joins TRBV20-1 to TRBJ1-2; D is uncertain. This sequence originates from an adult man with Graves' hyperthyroidism. Sequences were obtained from peripheral blood or thyroid tissue (not recorded which). CDR3 coding DNA: TGCAGTGCTAGAGGAGTGGAGGGTTACTCTGGCTACACCTTC. Its translation is CSARGVEGYSGYTF.